This T cell receptor beta chain was obtained from a study of cytomegalovirus exposure and HLA in healthy donors. Note on this clone: The target antigen is unknown.

The germline gives CDR1 SGHAT, CDR2 FQNNGV. V dropped 1 base and J dropped 1; count of bases not matched to a gene: 1. The CDR3 totals 16 residues. Study results and caveats: Reported performance of the classifier showed diagnosis of cytomegalovirus status with high specificity and sensitivity. Researchers reported in a later analysis that a missense DCLRE1C variant was tied to TCR beta V- and J-gene trimming.

This PCR relied on a set of 60 Vbeta primers and 13 Jbeta primers. Study processing details: About 11 million of some 80 million unique TCR beta chains were shared, per a later count. Clones were read by immunoSEQ multiplex PCR, and TCRdb kept only the in-frame ones, dropping some. V and J calls and clone size are copied from that table; D and trimming were computed from the DNA. The profile shows 170,000 or so clones, 60% to 85% of them singletons. Nominally healthy donors provided the samples, though records likely missed some immune exposures. The sequenced sample was PBMCs. The clonotype originates from a woman aged 25 to 45 in good health and CMV-seronegative. The chain couples TRBV11-2 to TRBJ2-2, with TRBD1 identical over 9 bases. For the CDR3, the DNA is TGTGCCAGCAGCTTAGGGACAGGGGTGAACACCGGGGAGCTGTTTTTT. Residues: CASSLGTGVNTGELFF.